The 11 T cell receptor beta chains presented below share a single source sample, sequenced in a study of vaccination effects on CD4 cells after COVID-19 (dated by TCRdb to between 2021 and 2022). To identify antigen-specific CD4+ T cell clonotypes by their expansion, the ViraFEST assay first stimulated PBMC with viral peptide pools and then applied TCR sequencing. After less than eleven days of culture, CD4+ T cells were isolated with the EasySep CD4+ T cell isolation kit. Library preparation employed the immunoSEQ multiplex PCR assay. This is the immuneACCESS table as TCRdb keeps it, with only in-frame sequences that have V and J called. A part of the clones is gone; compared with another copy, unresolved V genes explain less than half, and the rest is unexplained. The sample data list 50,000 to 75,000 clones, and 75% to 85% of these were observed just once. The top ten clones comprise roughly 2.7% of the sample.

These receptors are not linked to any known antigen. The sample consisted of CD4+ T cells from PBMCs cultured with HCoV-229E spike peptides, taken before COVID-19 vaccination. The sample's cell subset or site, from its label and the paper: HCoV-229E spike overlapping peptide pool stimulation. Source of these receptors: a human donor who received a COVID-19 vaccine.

The CDR3 sequence: CASRSGQGATDTQYF. CDR3 sequence (DNA): TGTGCCAGCAGATCCGGACAGGGGGCCACAGATACGCAGTATTTT. V and J are TRBV6-6 and TRBJ2-3; TRBD1 matches at 11 bases. J lost 2 bases, V lost 6 bases, and 4 bases had no gene match. This CDR3 comprises 15 residues. Germline lookup yields CDR1 MNHNY and CDR2 SVGAGI (reference sequence).

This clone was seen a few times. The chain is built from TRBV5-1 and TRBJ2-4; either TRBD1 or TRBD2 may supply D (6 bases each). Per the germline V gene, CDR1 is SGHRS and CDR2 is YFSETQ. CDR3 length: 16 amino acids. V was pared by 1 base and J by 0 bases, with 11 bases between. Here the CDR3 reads CASSLQGGLAKNIQYF. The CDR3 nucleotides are TGCGCCAGCAGCTTGCAAGGGGGACTAGCCAAAAACATTCAGTACTTC.

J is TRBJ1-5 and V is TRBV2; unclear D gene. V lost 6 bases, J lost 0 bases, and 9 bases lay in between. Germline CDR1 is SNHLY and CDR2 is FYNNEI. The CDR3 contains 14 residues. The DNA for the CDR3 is TGTGCCAGCAGCAACGTTGGTAGCAATCAGCCCCAGCATTTT. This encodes CASSNVGSNQPQHF.

The CDR3 region has the DNA TGTGCCAGCAGTGGGGGACAGGGGCTAAATGGCTACACCTTC. Its translation is CASSGGQGLNGYTF. The chain is built from TRBV6-6 and TRBJ1-2; 10 bases are a match to TRBD1. CDR3 length: 14 residues. The germline CDR1 and CDR2 sequences are MNHNY and SVGAGI (reference sequence). Trimming removed 5 bases from V and 6 bases from J; junction bases left unmatched: 6.

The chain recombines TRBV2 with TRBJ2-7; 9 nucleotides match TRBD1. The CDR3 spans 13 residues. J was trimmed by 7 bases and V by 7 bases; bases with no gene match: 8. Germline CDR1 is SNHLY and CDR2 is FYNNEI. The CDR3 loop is CASMRTGVLEQYV. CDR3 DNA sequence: TGTGCCAGCATGAGGACAGGGGTTTTAGAGCAGTACGTC.

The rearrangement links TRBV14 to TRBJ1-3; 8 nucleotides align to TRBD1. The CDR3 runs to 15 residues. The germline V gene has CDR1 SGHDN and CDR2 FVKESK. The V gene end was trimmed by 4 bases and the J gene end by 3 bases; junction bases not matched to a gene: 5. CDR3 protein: CASSPQTGVGNTIYF. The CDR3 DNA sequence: TGTGCCAGCAGCCCCCAGACAGGGGTTGGAAACACCATATATTTT.

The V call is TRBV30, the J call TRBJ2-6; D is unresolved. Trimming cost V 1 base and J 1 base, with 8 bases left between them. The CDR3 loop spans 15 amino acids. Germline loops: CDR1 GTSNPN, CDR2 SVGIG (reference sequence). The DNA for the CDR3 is TGTGCCTGGAGTGAGGGTGGATCTGGGGCCAACGTCCTGACTTTC. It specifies CAWSEGGSGANVLTF.

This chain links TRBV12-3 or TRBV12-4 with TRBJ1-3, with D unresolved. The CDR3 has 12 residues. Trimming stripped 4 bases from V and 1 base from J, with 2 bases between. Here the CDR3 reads CASSWSGNTIYF. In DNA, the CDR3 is TGTGCCAGCAGTTGGTCTGGAAACACCATATATTTT.

CDR3 amino acids: CASSEPGAGNQPQHF. CDR3 coding DNA: TGTGCCAGCAGTGAGCCAGGGGCCGGCAATCAGCCCCAGCATTTT. V is TRBV6-6 and J is TRBJ1-5, with a possible D match to TRBD1 (6 bases). CDR1 is MNHNY, CDR2 SVGAGI, per germline (reference sequence). CDR3 length: 15 amino acids. Trimming took off 5 bases at V and 2 bases at J, with 13 bases between the two ends.

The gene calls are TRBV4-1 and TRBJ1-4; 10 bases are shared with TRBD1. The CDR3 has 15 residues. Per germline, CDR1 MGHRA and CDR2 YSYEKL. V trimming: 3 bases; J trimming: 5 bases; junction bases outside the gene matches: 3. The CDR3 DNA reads TGCGCCAGCAGCCAGCTGGGACAGGGGAATGAAAAACTGTTTTTT. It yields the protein CASSQLGQGNEKLFF.

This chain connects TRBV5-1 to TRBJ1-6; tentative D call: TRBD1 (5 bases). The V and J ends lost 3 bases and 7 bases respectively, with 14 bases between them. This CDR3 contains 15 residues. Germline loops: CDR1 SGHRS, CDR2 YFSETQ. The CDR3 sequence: CASSSGTRPNSPLHF. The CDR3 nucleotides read TGCGCCAGCAGCTCTGGGACTCGTCCAAATTCACCCCTCCACTTT.